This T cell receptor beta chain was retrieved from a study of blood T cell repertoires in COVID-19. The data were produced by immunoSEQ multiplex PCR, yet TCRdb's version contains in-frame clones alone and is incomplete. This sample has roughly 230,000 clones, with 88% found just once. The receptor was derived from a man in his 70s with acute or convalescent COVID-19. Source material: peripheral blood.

This CDR3 reads CASSFLTSGSIYEQYF. The CDR3, as DNA: TGTGCCAGCAGTTTTTTGACTAGCGGGAGTATATACGAGCAGTACTTC. The chain recombines TRBV28 with TRBJ2-7; the match to TRBD2 covers 12 bases. The CDR3 loop spans 16 amino acids. Germline trimming cut 3 bases from V and 4 bases from J; bases unmatched to any gene: 7. Germline CDR1 reads MDHEN; CDR2 reads SYDVKM.